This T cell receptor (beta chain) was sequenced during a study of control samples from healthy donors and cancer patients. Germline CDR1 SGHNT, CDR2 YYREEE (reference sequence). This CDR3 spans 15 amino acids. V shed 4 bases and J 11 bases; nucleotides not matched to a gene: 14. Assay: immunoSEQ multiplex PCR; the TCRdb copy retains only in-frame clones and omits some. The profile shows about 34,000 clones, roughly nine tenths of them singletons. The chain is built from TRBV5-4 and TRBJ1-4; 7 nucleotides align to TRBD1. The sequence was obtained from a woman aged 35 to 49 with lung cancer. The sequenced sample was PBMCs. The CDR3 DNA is TGTGCCAGCAGCGCTCGACAGGGCCCGAGAGAGAAACTGTTTTTT. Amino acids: CASSARQGPREKLFF.